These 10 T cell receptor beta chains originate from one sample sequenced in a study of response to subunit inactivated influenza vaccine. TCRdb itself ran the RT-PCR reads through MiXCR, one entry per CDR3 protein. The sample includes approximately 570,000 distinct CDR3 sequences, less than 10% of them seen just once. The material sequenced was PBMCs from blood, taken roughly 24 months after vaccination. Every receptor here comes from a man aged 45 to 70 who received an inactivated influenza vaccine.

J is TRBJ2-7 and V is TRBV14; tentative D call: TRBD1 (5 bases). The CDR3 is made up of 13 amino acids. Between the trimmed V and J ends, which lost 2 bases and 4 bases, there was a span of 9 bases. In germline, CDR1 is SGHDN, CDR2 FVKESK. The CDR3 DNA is TGTGCCAGCAGCCAATCAGGGTGGTACGAGCAGTACTTC. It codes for CASSQSGWYEQYF.

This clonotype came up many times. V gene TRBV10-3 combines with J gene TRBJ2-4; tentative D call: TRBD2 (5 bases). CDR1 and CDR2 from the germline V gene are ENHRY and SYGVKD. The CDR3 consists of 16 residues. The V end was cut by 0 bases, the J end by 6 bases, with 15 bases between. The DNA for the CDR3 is TGTGCCATCAGTGAGTCTACCGAGGGTTCAAGAAACATTCAGTACTTC. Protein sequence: CAISESTEGSRNIQYF.

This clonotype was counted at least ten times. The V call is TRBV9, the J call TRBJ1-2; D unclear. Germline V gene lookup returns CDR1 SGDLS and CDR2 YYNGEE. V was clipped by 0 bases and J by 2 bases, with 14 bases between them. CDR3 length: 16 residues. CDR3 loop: CASSVASRSPNYGYTF. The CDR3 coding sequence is TGTGCCAGCAGCGTAGCTAGCCGCAGTCCCAACTATGGCTACACCTTC.

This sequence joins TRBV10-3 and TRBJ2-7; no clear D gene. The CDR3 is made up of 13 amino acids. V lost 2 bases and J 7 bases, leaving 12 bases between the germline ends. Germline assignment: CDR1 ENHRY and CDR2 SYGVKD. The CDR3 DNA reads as TGTGCCATCAGTGAGACCGGTCCCTTAGAGCAGTACTTC. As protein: CAISETGPLEQYF.

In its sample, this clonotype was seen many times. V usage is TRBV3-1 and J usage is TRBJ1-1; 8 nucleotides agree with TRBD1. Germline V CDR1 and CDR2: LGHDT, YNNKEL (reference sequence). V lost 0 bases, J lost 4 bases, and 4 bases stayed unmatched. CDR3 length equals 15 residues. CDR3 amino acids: CASSQDPGGSTEAFF. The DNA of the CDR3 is TGTGCCAGCAGCCAAGATCCAGGGGGCTCCACTGAAGCTTTCTTT.

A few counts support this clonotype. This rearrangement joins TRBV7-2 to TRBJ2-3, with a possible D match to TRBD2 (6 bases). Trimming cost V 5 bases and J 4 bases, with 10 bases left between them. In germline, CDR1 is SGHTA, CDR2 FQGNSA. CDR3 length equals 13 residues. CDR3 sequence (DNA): TGTGCCAGCAGCCAAAGGAGGGCAGATACGCAGTATTTT. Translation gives CASSQRRADTQYF. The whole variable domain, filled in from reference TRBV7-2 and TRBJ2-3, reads GAGVSQSPSNKVTEKGKDVELRCDPISGHTALYWYRQSLGQGLEFLIYFQGNSAPDKSGLPSDRFSAERTGGSVSTLTIQRTQQEDSAVYLCASSQRRADTQYFGPGTRLTVL.

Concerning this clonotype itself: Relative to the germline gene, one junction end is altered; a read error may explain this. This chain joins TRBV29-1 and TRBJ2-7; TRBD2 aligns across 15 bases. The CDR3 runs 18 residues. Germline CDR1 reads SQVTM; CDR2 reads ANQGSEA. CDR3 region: CSVRRTSGRASSSYEQYF. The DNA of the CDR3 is TGTAGCGTCAGGCGGACTAGCGGGAGGGCCTCGAGCTCCTACGAGCAGTACTTC.

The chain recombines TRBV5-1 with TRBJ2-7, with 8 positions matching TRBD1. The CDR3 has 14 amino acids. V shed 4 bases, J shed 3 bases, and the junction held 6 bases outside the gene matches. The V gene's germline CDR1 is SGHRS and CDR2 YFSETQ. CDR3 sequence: CASSPDRANYEQYF. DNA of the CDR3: TGCGCCAGCAGCCCGGACAGGGCCAACTACGAGCAGTACTTC.

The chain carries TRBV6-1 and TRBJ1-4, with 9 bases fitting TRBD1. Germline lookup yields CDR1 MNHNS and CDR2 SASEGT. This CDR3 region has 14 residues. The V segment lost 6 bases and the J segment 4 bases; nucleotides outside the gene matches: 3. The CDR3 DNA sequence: TGTGCCAGCAGCACGGGACAGGGTAATGAAAAACTGTTTTTT. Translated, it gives CASSTGQGNEKLFF.

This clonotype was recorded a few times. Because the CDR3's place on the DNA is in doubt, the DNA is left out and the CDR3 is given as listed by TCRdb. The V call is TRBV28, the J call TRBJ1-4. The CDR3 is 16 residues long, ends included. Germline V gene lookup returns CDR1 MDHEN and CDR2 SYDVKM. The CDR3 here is CASSSSGTLVNEKLFF.